This TCR beta chain came from a study of identical twins. Study results and limitations: Insertion counts were lower in abundant cord blood beta clonotypes, a trend that memory repertoires did not show.

With 3 bases removed from V and 2 bases from J, the gap between germline ends came to 11 bases. Per germline, CDR1 DFQATT and CDR2 SNEGSKA (reference sequence). The CDR3 has 13 amino acids. TCRdb re-derived calls from the 5' RACE reads in MiXCR, one entry per CDR3 protein. The sample has about 500,000 distinct CDR3 sequences, 13% to 15% seen once. The donors were all healthy and Caucasian. A remark on this clonotype: The target antigen is unknown.

This same sample was also taken into another study, of yellow fever vaccine responses in identical twins. Per that study: Twins' T cell vaccine responses reportedly looked partly convergent, partly personalized.

The rearrangement uses TRBV20-1 and TRBJ2-7; a possible D gene is TRBD2 (5 bases). This TCR derives from a woman aged 18-29 years in good health. The sequenced sample was CD4+ T cells sorted from blood. CDR3 DNA: TGCAGTGCTAGTGCGGGTGCCACCTACGAGCAGTACTTC. Protein product: CSASAGATYEQYF.